This T cell receptor (beta chain) was sequenced during a study of cytomegalovirus exposure and HLA in healthy donors. Regarding the study as a whole: According to a later analysis, most TCR beta chains associated with CMV appeared HLA-restricted. Immune exposure data for these donors was limited to CMV serostatus. When a later analysis compared HLA-associated TCR beta chains with equally common others, the HLA-associated chains turned out to be more clonally expanded and to have lower generation probabilities.

Of note for this clone: The antigen remains undetermined.

In germline, CDR1 is MNHEY, CDR2 SVGAGI. This CDR3 region has 14 residues. V shed 6 bases and J 5 bases; nucleotides not matched to a gene: 7. Both 60 Vbeta primers and 13 Jbeta primers went into the PCR. Clones were read by immunoSEQ multiplex PCR, and TCRdb kept only the in-frame ones, dropping some. The sample lists about 100,000 clones; 75% to 90% were seen once. The clonotype comes from a man aged 30 to 39 in good health and CMV-seronegative. The V and J genes are TRBV6-5 and TRBJ2-5, with 9 bases aligning to TRBD2. Material for sequencing was PBMCs. The CDR3 DNA reads as TGTGCCAGCAGCCTTAGCGGGGGAGGTGAGACCCAGTACTTC. This sequence encodes CASSLSGGGETQYF.